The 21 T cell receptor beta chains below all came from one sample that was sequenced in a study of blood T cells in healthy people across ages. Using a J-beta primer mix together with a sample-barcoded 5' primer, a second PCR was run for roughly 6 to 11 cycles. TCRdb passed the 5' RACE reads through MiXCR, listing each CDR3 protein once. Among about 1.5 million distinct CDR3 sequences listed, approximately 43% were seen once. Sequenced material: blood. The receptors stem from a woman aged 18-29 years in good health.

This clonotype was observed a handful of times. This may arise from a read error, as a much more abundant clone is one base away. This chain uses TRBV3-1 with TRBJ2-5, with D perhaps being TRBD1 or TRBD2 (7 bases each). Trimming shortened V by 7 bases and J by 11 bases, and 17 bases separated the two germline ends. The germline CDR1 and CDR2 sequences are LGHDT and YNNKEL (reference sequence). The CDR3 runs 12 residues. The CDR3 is CASKRDSNEQYF. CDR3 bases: TGTGCCAGCAAGCGGGACAGCAATGAGCAGTACTTC.

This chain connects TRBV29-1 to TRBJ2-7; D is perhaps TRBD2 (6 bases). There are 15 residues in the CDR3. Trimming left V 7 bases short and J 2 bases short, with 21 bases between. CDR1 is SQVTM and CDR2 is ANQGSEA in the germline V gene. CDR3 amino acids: CSARGFDNTPYEQYF. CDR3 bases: TGCAGCGCCCGGGGGTTCGACAACACCCCCTACGAGCAGTACTTC.

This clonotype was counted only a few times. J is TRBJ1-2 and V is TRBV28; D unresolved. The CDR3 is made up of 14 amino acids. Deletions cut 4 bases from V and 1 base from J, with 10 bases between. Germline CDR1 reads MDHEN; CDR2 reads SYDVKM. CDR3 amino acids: CASSSRALNYGYTF. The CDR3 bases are TGTGCCAGCAGTTCCCGCGCCCTTAACTATGGCTACACCTTC.

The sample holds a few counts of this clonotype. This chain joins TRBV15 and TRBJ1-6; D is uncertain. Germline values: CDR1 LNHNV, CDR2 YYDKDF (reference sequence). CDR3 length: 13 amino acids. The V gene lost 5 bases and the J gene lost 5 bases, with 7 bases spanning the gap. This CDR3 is CATSARDNSPLHF. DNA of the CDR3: TGTGCCACCAGCGCCCGGGATAATTCACCCCTCCACTTT.

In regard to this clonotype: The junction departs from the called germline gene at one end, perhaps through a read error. CDR3 residues: CAGSQDGQGGNNEQFF. CDR3 DNA: TGTGCCGGCAGCCAAGATGGGCAGGGTGGAAACAATGAGCAGTTCTTC. V is TRBV4-2 and J is TRBJ2-1; D might be TRBD1 (5 bases). Germline V lookup: CDR1 LGHNA, CDR2 YNFKEQ. The CDR3 is made up of 16 amino acids.

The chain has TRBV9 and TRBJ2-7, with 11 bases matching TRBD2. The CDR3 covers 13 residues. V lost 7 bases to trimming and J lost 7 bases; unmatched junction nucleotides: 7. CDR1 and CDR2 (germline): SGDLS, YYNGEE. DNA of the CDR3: TGTGCCAGCGGGACTAGCGGCAACAATGAGCAGTACTTC. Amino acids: CASGTSGNNEQYF.

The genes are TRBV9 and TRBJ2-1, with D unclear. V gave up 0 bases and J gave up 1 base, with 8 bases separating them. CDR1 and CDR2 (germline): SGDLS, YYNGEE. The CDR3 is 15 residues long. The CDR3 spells CASSVGGHSYNEQFF. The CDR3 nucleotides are TGTGCCAGCAGCGTAGGAGGCCATTCCTACAATGAGCAGTTCTTC.

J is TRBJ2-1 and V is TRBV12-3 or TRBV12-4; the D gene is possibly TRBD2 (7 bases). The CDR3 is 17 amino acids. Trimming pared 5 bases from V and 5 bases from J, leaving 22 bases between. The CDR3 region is CASSIYSLGGADNEQFF. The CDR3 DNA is TGTGCCAGCAGTATATATTCCCTAGGGGGGGCCGACAATGAGCAGTTCTTC.

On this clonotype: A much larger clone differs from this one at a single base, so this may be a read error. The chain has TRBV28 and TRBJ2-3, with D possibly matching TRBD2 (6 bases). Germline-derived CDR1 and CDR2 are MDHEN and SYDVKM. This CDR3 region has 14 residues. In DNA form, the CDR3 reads TGTGCCAGCAGTTTTAGCGGTCGCACAGATACGCGGTATTTT. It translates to CASSFSGRTDTRYF.

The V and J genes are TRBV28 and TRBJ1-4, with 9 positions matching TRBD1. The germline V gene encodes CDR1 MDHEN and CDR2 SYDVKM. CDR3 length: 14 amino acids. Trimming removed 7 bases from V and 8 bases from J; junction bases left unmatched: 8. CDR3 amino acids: CASTPGQGDEKLFF. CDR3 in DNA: TGTGCCAGCACCCCGGGACAGGGAGACGAAAAACTGTTTTTT.

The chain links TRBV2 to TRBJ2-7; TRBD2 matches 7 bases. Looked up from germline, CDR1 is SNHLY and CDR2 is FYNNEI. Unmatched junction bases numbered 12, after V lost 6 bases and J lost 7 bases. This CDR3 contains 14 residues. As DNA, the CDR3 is TGTGCCAGCAGGTCTAGCGGATCCCTGAATGAGCAGTACTTC. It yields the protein CASRSSGSLNEQYF.

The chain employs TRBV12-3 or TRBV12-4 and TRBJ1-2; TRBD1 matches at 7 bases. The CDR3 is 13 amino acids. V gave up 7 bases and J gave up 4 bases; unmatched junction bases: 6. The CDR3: CASTPTGLYGYTF. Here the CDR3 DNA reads TGTGCCAGCACCCCGACAGGGCTCTATGGCTACACCTTC.

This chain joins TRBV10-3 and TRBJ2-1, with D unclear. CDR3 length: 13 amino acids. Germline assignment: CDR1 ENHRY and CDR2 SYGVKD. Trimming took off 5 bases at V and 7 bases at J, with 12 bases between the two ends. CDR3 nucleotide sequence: TGTGCCATCAGTAACGGGCTCGGGAATGAGCAGTTCTTC. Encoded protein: CAISNGLGNEQFF.

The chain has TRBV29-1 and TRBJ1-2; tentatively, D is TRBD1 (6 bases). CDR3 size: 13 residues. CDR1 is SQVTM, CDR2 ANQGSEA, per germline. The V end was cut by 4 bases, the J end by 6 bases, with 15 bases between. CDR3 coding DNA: TGCAGCGTTGGAGGACAGCGTATCCATGGCTACACCTTC. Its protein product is CSVGGQRIHGYTF.

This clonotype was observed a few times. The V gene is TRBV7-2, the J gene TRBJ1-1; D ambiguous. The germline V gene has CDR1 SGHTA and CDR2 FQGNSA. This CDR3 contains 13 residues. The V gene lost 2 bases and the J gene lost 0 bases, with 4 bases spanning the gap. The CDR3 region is CASSLPLNTEAFF. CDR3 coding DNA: TGTGCCAGCAGCTTACCCCTGAACACTGAAGCTTTCTTT.

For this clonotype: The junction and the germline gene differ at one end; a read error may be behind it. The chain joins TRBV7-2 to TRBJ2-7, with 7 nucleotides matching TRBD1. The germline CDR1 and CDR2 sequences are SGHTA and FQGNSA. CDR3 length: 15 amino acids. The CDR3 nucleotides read TGTGCCGGCAGGACCGACAGGGAGAGTTTCTACGAGCAGTACTTC. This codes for CAGRTDRESFYEQYF.

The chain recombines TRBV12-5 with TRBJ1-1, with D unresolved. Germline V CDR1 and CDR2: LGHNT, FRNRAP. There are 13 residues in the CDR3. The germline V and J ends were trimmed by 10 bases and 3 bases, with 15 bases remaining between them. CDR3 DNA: TGTGCTACAGGTGCGGGGATTGACACTGAAGCTTTCTTT. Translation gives CATGAGIDTEAFF.

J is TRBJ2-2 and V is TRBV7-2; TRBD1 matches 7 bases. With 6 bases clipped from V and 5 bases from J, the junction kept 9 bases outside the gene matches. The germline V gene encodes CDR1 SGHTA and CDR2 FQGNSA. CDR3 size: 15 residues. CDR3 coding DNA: TGTGCCAGCAGACGCGGTGACAGGGAAACCGGGGAGCTGTTTTTT. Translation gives CASRRGDRETGELFF.

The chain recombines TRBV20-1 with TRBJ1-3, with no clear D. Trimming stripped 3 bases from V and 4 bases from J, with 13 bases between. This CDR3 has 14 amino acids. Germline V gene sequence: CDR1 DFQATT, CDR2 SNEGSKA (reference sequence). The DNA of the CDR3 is TGCAGTGCTAGTACGGGGTTCGACGGAAACACCATATATTTT. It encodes CSASTGFDGNTIYF.

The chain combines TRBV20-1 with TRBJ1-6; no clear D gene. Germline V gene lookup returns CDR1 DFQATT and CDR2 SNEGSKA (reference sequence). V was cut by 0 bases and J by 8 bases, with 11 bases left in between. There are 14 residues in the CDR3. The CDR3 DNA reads TGCAGTGCTAGAGACAGGTTGGTGGATTCACCCCTCCACTTT. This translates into CSARDRLVDSPLHF.

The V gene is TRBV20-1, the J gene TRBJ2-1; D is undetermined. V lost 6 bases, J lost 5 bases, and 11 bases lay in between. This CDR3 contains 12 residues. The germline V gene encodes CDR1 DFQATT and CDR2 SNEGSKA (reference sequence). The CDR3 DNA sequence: TGCAGTGCCCCGCCTAGGGACAATGAGCAGTTCTTC. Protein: CSAPPRDNEQFF.